This is a list of T cell receptor beta chains from one sample in a study of blood T cell repertoires in COVID-19. Assay used: immunoSEQ multiplex PCR; TCRdb lists only in-frame clones, some missing. The sample lists tens of thousands of clones; around 90% were seen once. The sample was peripheral blood. All receptors come from a man aged 55 to 70 with active COVID-19. The CDR3 runs from the conserved cysteine through the conserved F or W. A D gene is named only where the DNA matches it firmly. Rows give clone size only sometimes, using once, few, many, or a class for an expanded clone.

clone_size: -; d_call: TRBD1; j_call: TRBJ1-1; v_call: TRBV18; cdr3_nt: TGTGCCAGCTCACTAGGACAGGGGGCTGAAGCTTTCTTT; cdr3_aa: CASSLGQGAEAFF
clone_size: -; d_call: -; j_call: TRBJ2-1; v_call: TRBV7-9; cdr3_nt: TGTGCCAGCAGCCCCCACCCTAGGGCAGGGTCAAATGAGCAGTTCTTC; cdr3_aa: CASSPHPRAGSNEQFF
clone_size: -; d_call: -; j_call: TRBJ1-4; v_call: TRBV5-1; cdr3_nt: TGCGCCAGCAGCTTGGGGAGTGGGGAAAAACTGTTTTTT; cdr3_aa: CASSLGSGEKLFF
clone_size: -; d_call: -; j_call: TRBJ1-1; v_call: TRBV5-5; cdr3_nt: TGTGCCAGCAGCGCGACTCTTGGCACTGAAGCTTTCTTT; cdr3_aa: CASSATLGTEAFF
clone_size: -; d_call: TRBD1; j_call: TRBJ2-5; v_call: TRBV6-6; cdr3_nt: TGTGCCAGTACAGGGGAAGGAGAGACCCAGTACTTC; cdr3_aa: CASTGEGETQYF
clone_size: -; d_call: -; j_call: TRBJ1-5; v_call: TRBV24-1; cdr3_nt: TGTGCCACCAGTGATTTAAGACAGGCAAACTTCGATAGCAATCAGCCCCAGCATTTT; cdr3_aa: CATSDLRQANFDSNQPQHF
clone_size: -; d_call: TRBD1; j_call: TRBJ1-6; v_call: TRBV7-2; cdr3_nt: TGTGCCAGCAGCTTAAGACAGGGAGAGGCTTCACCCCTCCACTTT; cdr3_aa: CASSLRQGEASPLHF
clone_size: -; d_call: TRBD2; j_call: TRBJ2-5; v_call: TRBV19; cdr3_nt: TGTGCCAGTAGTATAGGTAGCGGGAACCGCCAAGAGACCCAGTACTTC; cdr3_aa: CASSIGSGNRQETQYF
clone_size: -; d_call: -; j_call: TRBJ2-7; v_call: TRBV7-9; cdr3_nt: TGTGCGCGGGATAACTCCTACGAGCAGTACTTC; cdr3_aa: CARDNSYEQYF
clone_size: once; d_call: TRBD2; j_call: TRBJ2-3; v_call: TRBV5-1; cdr3_nt: TGCGCCAGCAGCGTAGTAGTAGCGGGAACAGATACGCAGTATTTT; cdr3_aa: CASSVVVAGTDTQYF
clone_size: -; d_call: TRBD1; j_call: TRBJ2-2; v_call: TRBV7-2; cdr3_nt: TGTGCCAGCAGGTCAAACCGGGACAGCTACACCGGGGAGCTGTTTTTT; cdr3_aa: CASRSNRDSYTGELFF
clone_size: once; d_call: -; j_call: TRBJ2-7; v_call: TRBV28; cdr3_nt: TGTGCCAGCAGACCGACGAGGGGGTACTCCTACGAGCAGTACTTC; cdr3_aa: CASRPTRGYSYEQYF
clone_size: -; d_call: -; j_call: TRBJ2-7; v_call: TRBV6-5; cdr3_nt: TGTGCCAGCAGCTCCGACATCGACCCCTACGAGCAGTACTTC; cdr3_aa: CASSSDIDPYEQYF
clone_size: -; d_call: TRBD1; j_call: TRBJ2-2; v_call: TRBV19; cdr3_nt: TGTGCCAGTAGTAGAGGACAGGGGGCGAGCGCCGGGGAGCTGTTTTTT; cdr3_aa: CASSRGQGASAGELFF
clone_size: once; d_call: -; j_call: TRBJ2-3; v_call: TRBV9; cdr3_nt: TGTGCCAGCAGCCGACAGGAAGGAGATACGCAGTATTTT; cdr3_aa: CASSRQEGDTQYF
clone_size: -; d_call: -; j_call: TRBJ2-5; v_call: TRBV4-3; cdr3_nt: TGCGCCAGCAGCCAAGGGGTTCCTAGTCTTCAGGAGACCCAGTACTTC; cdr3_aa: CASSQGVPSLQETQYF
clone_size: -; d_call: -; j_call: TRBJ2-7; v_call: TRBV4-1; cdr3_nt: TGCGCCAGCAGGGGCGTGGGCGAGCAGTACTTC; cdr3_aa: CASRGVGEQYF
clone_size: -; d_call: -; j_call: TRBJ1-5; v_call: TRBV5-5; cdr3_nt: TGTGCCAGCAGCCCGTCTGGGGGGAGCAATCAGCCCCAGCATTTT; cdr3_aa: CASSPSGGSNQPQHF
clone_size: -; d_call: -; j_call: TRBJ2-5; v_call: TRBV7-6; cdr3_nt: TGTGCCAGCAGCTTAGCGGAGTCGGAGACCCAGTACTTC; cdr3_aa: CASSLAESETQYF
clone_size: -; d_call: TRBD2; j_call: TRBJ2-2; v_call: TRBV18; cdr3_nt: TGTGCCAGCTCACCATCCGGGACTACTAACACCGGGGAGCTGTTTTTT; cdr3_aa: CASSPSGTTNTGELFF
clone_size: -; d_call: TRBD2; j_call: TRBJ2-7; v_call: TRBV27; cdr3_nt: TGTGCCAGCAGTCCCTCCCTAGCGGGGGCCGTCGAGCAGTACTTC; cdr3_aa: CASSPSLAGAVEQYF
clone_size: -; d_call: TRBD2; j_call: TRBJ2-2; v_call: TRBV15; cdr3_nt: TGTGCCACCAGCAGAGATCCACCCGGACTAGCGGGGAACACCGGGGAGCTGTTTTTT; cdr3_aa: CATSRDPPGLAGNTGELFF
clone_size: -; d_call: TRBD2; j_call: TRBJ2-3; v_call: TRBV7-3; cdr3_nt: TGTGCCAGCAGGCGGGGGAGCACAGATACGCAGTATTTT; cdr3_aa: CASRRGSTDTQYF
clone_size: -; d_call: TRBD1; j_call: TRBJ1-2; v_call: TRBV6-5; cdr3_nt: TGTGCCAGCAGTCAGACAGGGTCTGGCTACACCTTC; cdr3_aa: CASSQTGSGYTF
clone_size: -; d_call: TRBD1; j_call: TRBJ2-5; v_call: TRBV7-3; cdr3_nt: TGTGCCAGCAGCTGGGGACAGGGGGATCAAGAGACCCAGTACTTC; cdr3_aa: CASSWGQGDQETQYF
clone_size: -; d_call: TRBD2; j_call: TRBJ2-3; v_call: TRBV9; cdr3_nt: TGTGCCAGCAGCGTAGTCGGGGGGTTCAAAGATACGCAGTATTTT; cdr3_aa: CASSVVGGFKDTQYF
clone_size: -; d_call: -; j_call: TRBJ1-1; v_call: TRBV19; cdr3_nt: TGTGCCAGTAGTACTGCCGGGATATTAGGGAACACTGAAGCTTTCTTT; cdr3_aa: CASSTAGILGNTEAFF
clone_size: -; d_call: TRBD1; j_call: TRBJ1-3; v_call: TRBV6-5; cdr3_nt: TGTGCCAGCAGTACGGGGACAGACACTGGAAACACCATATATTTT; cdr3_aa: CASSTGTDTGNTIYF
clone_size: -; d_call: -; j_call: TRBJ1-2; v_call: TRBV28; cdr3_nt: TGTGCCAGCAGTTTCTTCGGAGCCTCCTATGGCTACACCTTC; cdr3_aa: CASSFFGASYGYTF
clone_size: -; d_call: TRBD1; j_call: TRBJ1-5; v_call: TRBV9; cdr3_nt: TGTGCCAGCAGCGCGGACAGGGGGCATCAGCCCCAGCATTTT; cdr3_aa: CASSADRGHQPQHF
clone_size: -; d_call: -; j_call: TRBJ1-2; v_call: TRBV9; cdr3_nt: TGTGCCAGCAGCGTATTTGCAGGTCCCTATGGCTACACCTTC; cdr3_aa: CASSVFAGPYGYTF
clone_size: -; d_call: -; j_call: TRBJ1-3; v_call: TRBV29-1; cdr3_nt: TGCAGCGTGGCCCCCGGGGAGGAAACCATATATTTT; cdr3_aa: CSVAPGEETIYF
clone_size: once; d_call: TRBD1; j_call: TRBJ1-2; v_call: TRBV12-3/TRBV12-4; cdr3_nt: TGTGCCAGCAACCTACAGGGGGCGGGTGGCTACACCTTC; cdr3_aa: CASNLQGAGGYTF
clone_size: -; d_call: -; j_call: TRBJ1-3; v_call: TRBV18; cdr3_nt: TGTGCCAGCTCACCAACCGGCGGTAGCTCTGGAAACACCATATATTTT; cdr3_aa: CASSPTGGSSGNTIYF
clone_size: -; d_call: TRBD2; j_call: TRBJ2-5; v_call: TRBV2; cdr3_nt: TGTGCCAGCAGGAATACCCCGGGGGGAGCGTGGGCCCAGTACTTC; cdr3_aa: CASRNTPGGAWAQYF
clone_size: -; d_call: TRBD2; j_call: TRBJ2-2; v_call: TRBV27; cdr3_nt: TGTGCCAGCAGGTGGTCTAGCGGGGATAACACCGGGGAGCTGTTTTTT; cdr3_aa: CASRWSSGDNTGELFF
clone_size: -; d_call: -; j_call: TRBJ2-3; v_call: TRBV7-3; cdr3_nt: TGTGCCAGCAGCTTAACCTCGACTAGTTGGGATACGCAGTATTTT; cdr3_aa: CASSLTSTSWDTQYF
clone_size: -; d_call: TRBD2; j_call: TRBJ2-7; v_call: TRBV7-8; cdr3_nt: TGTGCCAGCAGCTCCTTGGTCGGGGGGGCCTACGAGCAGTACTTC; cdr3_aa: CASSSLVGGAYEQYF
clone_size: few; d_call: TRBD2; j_call: TRBJ2-2; v_call: TRBV4-3; cdr3_nt: TGCGCCAGCAGCCGAGGACTAAGCGGGGACTTCACCGGGGAGCTGTTTTTT; cdr3_aa: CASSRGLSGDFTGELFF
clone_size: -; d_call: -; j_call: TRBJ1-5; v_call: TRBV30; cdr3_nt: TGTGCCTGGAGAAGTGGCGGTCAGCCCCAGCATTTT; cdr3_aa: CAWRSGGQPQHF
clone_size: -; d_call: -; j_call: TRBJ1-6; v_call: TRBV6-5; cdr3_nt: TGTGCCAGCATGTCCGGGAACGGTTCACCCCTCCACTTT; cdr3_aa: CASMSGNGSPLHF
clone_size: -; d_call: TRBD2; j_call: TRBJ2-1; v_call: TRBV20-1; cdr3_nt: TGCAGTGCTAGTCGACTAGCGGGAGGGCCAATGAATGAGCAGTTCTTC; cdr3_aa: CSASRLAGGPMNEQFF